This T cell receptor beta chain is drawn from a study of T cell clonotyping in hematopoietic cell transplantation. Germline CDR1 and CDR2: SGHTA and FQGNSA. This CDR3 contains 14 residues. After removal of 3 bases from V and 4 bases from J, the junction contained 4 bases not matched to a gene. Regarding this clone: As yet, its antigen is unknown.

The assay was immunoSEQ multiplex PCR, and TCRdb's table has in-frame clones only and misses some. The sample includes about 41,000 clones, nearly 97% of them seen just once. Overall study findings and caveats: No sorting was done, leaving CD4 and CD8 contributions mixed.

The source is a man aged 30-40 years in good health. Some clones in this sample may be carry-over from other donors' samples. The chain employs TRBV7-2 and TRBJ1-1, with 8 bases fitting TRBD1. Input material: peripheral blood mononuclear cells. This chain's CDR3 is CASSFKGQATEAFF. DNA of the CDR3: TGTGCCAGCAGCTTTAAGGGACAGGCCACTGAAGCTTTCTTT.